These 15 T cell receptor beta chains share one sample of origin, sequenced in a study of OX40 agonist ivuxolimab in advanced cancers. The library came from the immunoSEQ multiplex PCR assay. The table was pulled from immuneACCESS by TCRdb, which kept in-frame rearrangements only. Such tables lose some clones; where checked, under half of the loss comes from unresolved V genes, and the rest has no known cause. The sample table contains roughly 90,000 clones; only one count was recorded for 85% of them. 0.2% to 0.25% of the sample comes from the top ten. The starting material was CD4+ or CD8+ T cells sorted from blood, obtained in a trial of the OX40 agonist ivuxolimab. Every receptor here comes from an adult with an advanced solid tumor such as melanoma, head and neck, liver or kidney cancer.

This rearrangement joins TRBV10-3 to TRBJ2-5; D remains unclear. The CDR3 is 14 amino acids. Trimming removed 2 bases from V and 3 bases from J, with 10 bases in between. Germline-derived CDR1 and CDR2 are ENHRY and SYGVKD. CDR3 region: CAISERAWKETQYF. In DNA, the CDR3 is TGTGCCATCAGTGAGAGGGCTTGGAAAGAGACCCAGTACTTC.

This clone turned up a few times. The CDR3 DNA sequence: TGCGCCAGCAGCTTGGGTCTAGCAGAGACCCAGTACTTC. Translation gives CASSLGLAETQYF. The chain combines TRBV5-1 with TRBJ2-5, with D maybe TRBD2 (5 bases). CDR3 length: 13 amino acids. Trimming stripped 0 bases from V and 4 bases from J, with 7 bases between. The germline V gene encodes CDR1 SGHRS and CDR2 YFSETQ.

The rearrangement joins TRBV7-6 to TRBJ2-1, with D perhaps TRBD2 (5 bases). Trimming removed 1 base from V and 2 bases from J, with 12 bases in between. Germline CDR1 and CDR2: SGHVS and FNYEAQ. The CDR3 sequence is 16 residues long. The CDR3 nucleotides are TGTGCCAGCAGCTTAGTGGGTGTGGGAGCCTACAATGAGCAGTTCTTC. Translation: CASSLVGVGAYNEQFF.

This sequence joins TRBV6-6 and TRBJ1-3; maybe TRBD1 (6 bases). Trimming left V 0 bases short and J 5 bases short, with 11 bases between. The CDR3 is 15 residues long. CDR1 is MNHNY and CDR2 is SVGAGI in the germline V gene (reference sequence). The CDR3 nucleotides read TGTGCCAGCAGTTACTCGGCGCAGGGGAGAAACACCATATATTTT. Translation gives CASSYSAQGRNTIYF.

The V and J genes are TRBV5-4 and TRBJ2-7; 9 bases are a match to TRBD2. Trimming removed 3 bases from V and 5 bases from J; junction bases left unmatched: 9. The CDR3 totals 15 residues. Germline CDR1 is SGHNT and CDR2 is YYREEE (reference sequence). DNA of the CDR3: TGTGCCAGCAGCTATAGCGGGAGAAATCTCCACGAGCAGTACTTC. This gives the protein CASSYSGRNLHEQYF.

The chain combines TRBV5-1 with TRBJ2-1; 11 nucleotides agree with TRBD2. The CDR3 has 14 residues. Germline assignment: CDR1 SGHRS and CDR2 YFSETQ. With V trimmed by 9 bases and J by 6 bases, 8 bases remained unmatched. In DNA, the CDR3 is TGCGCCACTTCAAATAGCGGGAGGGCCAATGAGCAGTTCTTC. This sequence encodes CATSNSGRANEQFF.

This clone was observed a handful of times. V gene TRBV15 combines with J gene TRBJ2-1; D is undetermined. The V end was cut by 1 base, the J end by 7 bases, with 14 bases between. This CDR3 region has 15 residues. The germline gives CDR1 LNHNV, CDR2 YYDKDF (reference sequence). CDR3 DNA: TGTGCCACCAGCAGAGTTATAAGGACGGTTAATGAGCAGTTCTTC. Translating it yields CATSRVIRTVNEQFF.

The chain joins TRBV6-1 to TRBJ1-1; D remains ambiguous. This CDR3 region has 13 residues. V gave up 5 bases and J gave up 1 base, with 8 bases separating them. CDR1 MNHNS and CDR2 SASEGT come from the germline V gene. DNA of the CDR3: TGTGCCAGCAGTTTTACAGAGAACACTGAAGCTTTCTTT. This codes for CASSFTENTEAFF.

The V call is TRBV10-3, the J call TRBJ2-7, with 8 bases matching TRBD1. Germline values: CDR1 ENHRY, CDR2 SYGVKD. CDR3 length equals 15 residues. V gave up 5 bases and J gave up 3 bases; unmatched junction bases: 9. The CDR3 DNA reads TGTGCCATCAGTCGGGCTGGGACAGGAGACTACGAGCAGTACTTC. The encoded protein is CAISRAGTGDYEQYF.

The chain couples TRBV7-2 to TRBJ1-5; D uncertain. The length of the CDR3 is 15 residues. Germline CDR1 SGHTA, CDR2 FQGNSA. V lost 1 base to trimming and J lost 1 base, with 8 bases between them. Written as DNA, the CDR3 is TGTGCCAGCAGCTTAGGTAGCCAGAGCAATCAGCCCCAGCATTTT. Translating gives CASSLGSQSNQPQHF. The full variable domain, with the rest looked up from reference TRBV7-2 and TRBJ1-5, is GAGVSQSPSNKVTEKGKDVELRCDPISGHTALYWYRQSLGQGLEFLIYFQGNSAPDKSGLPSDRFSAERTGGSVSTLTIQRTQQEDSAVYLCASSLGSQSNQPQHFGDGTRLSIL.

The CDR3 region has the DNA TGTGCCAGCAGTGAAGTGGGCAGGGGAAACACTGAAGCTTTCTTT. Translated, it gives CASSEVGRGNTEAFF. The chain employs TRBV6-1 and TRBJ1-1; D possibly corresponds to TRBD1 (6 bases). CDR3 length: 15 amino acids. Trimming removed 1 base at V and 2 bases at J, with 11 bases between. Germline lookup yields CDR1 MNHNS and CDR2 SASEGT.

V and J are TRBV5-1 and TRBJ2-3, with D possibly called TRBD1 or TRBD2 (5 bases each). The germline gives CDR1 SGHRS, CDR2 YFSETQ. CDR3 length: 13 residues. V was cut by 4 bases and J by 8 bases, with 14 bases left in between. The CDR3: CASSLGTSGTQYF. The CDR3 DNA reads TGCGCCAGCAGCCTCGGGACCAGCGGTACGCAGTATTTT.

V is TRBV4-2 and J is TRBJ2-4, with D perhaps given as TRBD1 or TRBD2 (5 bases each). Germline CDR1 reads LGHNA; CDR2 reads YNFKEQ. The length of the CDR3 is 16 residues. Trimming took 2 bases from V and 6 from J, leaving 17 bases between them. The CDR3 region is CASSQNQGIGGNIQYF. The CDR3 nucleotides are TGTGCCAGCAGCCAAAATCAAGGGATTGGGGGAAACATTCAGTACTTC.

The chain joins TRBV29-1 to TRBJ2-7, with 9 bases fitting TRBD2. V shed 5 bases and J 2 bases; nucleotides not matched to a gene: 7. The CDR3 is 14 residues long. Germline CDR1 is SQVTM and CDR2 is ANQGSEA. The CDR3 region is CSVLLAGVPYEQYF. The CDR3 coding sequence is TGCAGCGTTCTTTTAGCGGGAGTACCCTACGAGCAGTACTTC.

This clone was recorded once. The rearrangement uses TRBV6-5 and TRBJ1-6, with 8 bases fitting TRBD1. From germline, CDR1 is MNHEY and CDR2 SVGAGI. The ends lost 5 bases at V and 5 bases at J; junction bases unmatched: 5. The CDR3 consists of 15 residues. The chain's CDR3 is CASSRGQAHNSPLHF. The CDR3 region has the DNA TGTGCCAGCAGTCGGGGACAGGCTCATAATTCACCCCTCCACTTT.